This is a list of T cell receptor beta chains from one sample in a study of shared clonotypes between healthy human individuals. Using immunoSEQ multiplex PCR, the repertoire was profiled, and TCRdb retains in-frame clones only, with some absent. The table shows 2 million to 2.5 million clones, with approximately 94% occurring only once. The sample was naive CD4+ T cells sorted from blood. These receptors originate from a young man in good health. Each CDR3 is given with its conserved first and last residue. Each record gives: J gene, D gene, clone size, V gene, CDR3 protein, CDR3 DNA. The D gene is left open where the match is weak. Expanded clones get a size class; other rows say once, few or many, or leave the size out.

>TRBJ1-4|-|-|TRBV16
CASSQLVPGVEKLFF
TGTGCCAGCAGCCAATTGGTCCCCGGTGTTGAAAAACTGTTTTTT
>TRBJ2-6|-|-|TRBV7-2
CASLGLGGSSGANVLTF
TGTGCCAGCCTAGGCCTAGGAGGGTCCTCTGGGGCCAACGTCCTGACTTTC
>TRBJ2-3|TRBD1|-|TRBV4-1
CASSHGQGAGDTQYF
TGCGCCAGCAGCCACGGACAGGGGGCGGGAGATACGCAGTATTTT
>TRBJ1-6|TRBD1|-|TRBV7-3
CASSLRDRGNSPLHF
TGTGCCAGCAGCTTAAGGGACAGGGGTAATTCACCCCTCCACTTT
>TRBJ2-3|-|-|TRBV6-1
CASSESGATDTQYF
TGTGCCAGCAGTGAATCAGGCGCAACAGATACGCAGTATTTT
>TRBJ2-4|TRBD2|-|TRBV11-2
CASSWTSGSKNIQYF
TGTGCCAGCAGCTGGACTAGCGGCAGCAAAAACATTCAGTACTTC
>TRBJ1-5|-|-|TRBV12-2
CASRRAPGGNQPQHF
TGTGCAAGTCGTAGAGCGCCGGGTGGCAATCAGCCCCAGCATTTT
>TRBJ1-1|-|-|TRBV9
CASSVGGHRNTEAFF
TGTGCCAGCAGCGTAGGAGGTCACAGGAACACTGAAGCTTTCTTT
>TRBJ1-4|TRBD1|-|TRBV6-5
CASSYSTGSDNEKLFF
TGTGCCAGCAGTTACTCGACAGGGTCAGATAATGAAAAACTGTTTTTT
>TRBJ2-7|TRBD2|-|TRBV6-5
CASSYSGLAGLYEQYF
TGTGCCAGCAGTTACTCAGGACTAGCGGGCCTATACGAGCAGTACTTC
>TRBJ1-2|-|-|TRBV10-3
CAISDDYGYTF
TGTGCCATCAGTGACGACTATGGCTACACCTTC
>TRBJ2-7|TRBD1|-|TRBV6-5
CASSYRQTGSYEQYF
TGTGCCAGCAGTTACCGTCAGACAGGGTCATACGAGCAGTACTTC
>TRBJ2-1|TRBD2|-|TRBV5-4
CASSPFSGRAGNEQFF
TGTGCCAGCAGCCCATTTAGCGGGAGGGCCGGTAATGAGCAGTTCTTC
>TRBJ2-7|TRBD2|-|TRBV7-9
CASSSYLGTSGRRDYEQYF
TGTGCCAGCAGCTCCTACCTAGGGACTAGCGGGAGGCGCGACTACGAGCAGTACTTC
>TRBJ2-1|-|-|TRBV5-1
CASSSGVGNEQFF
TGCGCCAGCAGCTCCGGGGTCGGCAATGAGCAGTTCTTC
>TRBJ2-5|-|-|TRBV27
CASSSPPGIQYF
TGTGCCAGCAGTTCCCCCCCGGGGATCCAGTACTTC
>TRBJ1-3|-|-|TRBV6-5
CASSTLGRHTIYF
TGTGCCAGCAGTACCCTAGGAAGGCACACCATATATTTT
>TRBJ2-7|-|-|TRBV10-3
CAISESNLGGTYEQYF
TGTGCCATCAGTGAGTCGAATCTAGGAGGGACCTACGAGCAGTACTTC
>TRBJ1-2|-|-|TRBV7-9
CASSGGPFYGYTF
TGTGCCAGCAGCGGGGGACCTTTCTATGGCTACACCTTC
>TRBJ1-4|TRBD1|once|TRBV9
CASNRQGAGEKLFF
TGTGCCAGCAACCGACAGGGGGCGGGAGAAAAACTGTTTTTT
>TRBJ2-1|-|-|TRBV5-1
CASSLGTTGYNEQFF
TGCGCCAGCAGCTTGGGAACTACAGGATACAATGAGCAGTTCTTC
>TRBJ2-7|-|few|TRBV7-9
CASSLYLGYEQYF
TGTGCCAGCAGCTTATACTTGGGGTACGAGCAGTACTTC
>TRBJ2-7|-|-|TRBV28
CASSGAGTLYEQYF
TGTGCCAGCAGTGGGGCCGGGACACTATACGAGCAGTACTTC
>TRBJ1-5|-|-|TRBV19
CASSLPGADQPQHF
TGTGCCAGTAGTTTGCCGGGGGCCGATCAGCCCCAGCATTTT
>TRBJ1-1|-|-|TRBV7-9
CASSLDQVPEAFF
TGTGCCAGCAGCTTAGATCAGGTTCCTGAAGCTTTCTTT
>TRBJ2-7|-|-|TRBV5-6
CASSLVSTPYEQYF
TGTGCCAGCAGCTTGGTCTCGACACCCTACGAGCAGTACTTC
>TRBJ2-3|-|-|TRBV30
CASTGGSADTQYF
TGTGCCTCTACGGGGGGCTCGGCAGATACGCAGTATTTT
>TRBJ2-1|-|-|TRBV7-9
CASSLELANEQFF
TGTGCCAGCAGCTTAGAACTGGCGAATGAGCAGTTCTTC
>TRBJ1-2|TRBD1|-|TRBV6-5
CASSLGTVNYGYTF
TGTGCCAGCAGTTTGGGGACAGTTAACTATGGCTACACCTTC
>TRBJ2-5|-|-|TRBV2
CASGGRETQYF
TGTGCCAGTGGAGGTCGGGAGACCCAGTACTTC
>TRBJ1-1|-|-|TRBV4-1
CASSQGFLKGALNTEAFF
TGCGCCAGCAGCCAGGGGTTCCTAAAGGGAGCTCTCAACACTGAAGCTTTCTTT
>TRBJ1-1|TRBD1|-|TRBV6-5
CASSLGGVGTEAFF
TGTGCCAGCAGCTTAGGGGGCGTGGGGACTGAAGCTTTCTTT
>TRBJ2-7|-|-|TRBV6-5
CASSNPSDIYEQYF
TGTGCCAGCAGCAACCCCTCGGATATATACGAGCAGTACTTC
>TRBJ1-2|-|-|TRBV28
CASSKTGVPPNYGYTF
TGTGCCAGCAGTAAGACGGGGGTGCCCCCTAACTATGGCTACACCTTC
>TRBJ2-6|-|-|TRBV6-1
CASSENPSGANVLTF
TGTGCCAGCAGTGAAAACCCCTCTGGGGCCAACGTCCTGACTTTC
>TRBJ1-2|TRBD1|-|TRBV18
CASSPFEQGAFKF
TGTGCCAGCTCACCATTCGAACAGGGGGCGTTCAAATTC
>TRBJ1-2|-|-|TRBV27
CARGTNHNYGYTF
TGTGCCCGGGGGACAAATCATAACTATGGCTACACCTTC
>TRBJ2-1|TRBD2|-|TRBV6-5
CASSPGLAGGNEQFF
TGTGCCAGCAGTCCAGGACTAGCGGGAGGGAATGAGCAGTTCTTC
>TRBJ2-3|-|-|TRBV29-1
CSVRVDTDTQYF
TGCAGCGTCCGCGTTGACACAGATACGCAGTATTTT
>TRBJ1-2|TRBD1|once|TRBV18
CASSDRTGFNYTF
TGTGCCAGCTCAGATCGGACAGGGTTTAACTACACCTTC
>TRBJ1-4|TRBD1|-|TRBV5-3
CARSLTGGHEKLFF
TGTGCCAGAAGCTTGACAGGGGGACATGAAAAACTGTTTTTT
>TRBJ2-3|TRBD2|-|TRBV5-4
CASSERLAGASTDTQYF
TGTGCCAGCAGCGAGAGACTAGCGGGGGCTAGCACAGATACGCAGTATTTT
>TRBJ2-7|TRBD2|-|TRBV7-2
CASSPSSGSLVYEQYF
TGTGCCAGCAGCCCCTCTAGCGGAAGTCTTGTTTACGAGCAGTACTTC
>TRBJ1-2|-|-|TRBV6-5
CASSYSGYGYTF
TGTGCCAGCAGTTATTCGGGCTATGGCTACACCTTC
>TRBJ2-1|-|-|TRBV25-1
CASSEFGGASYNEQFF
TGTGCCAGCAGTGAATTTGGGGGAGCTTCCTACAATGAGCAGTTCTTC
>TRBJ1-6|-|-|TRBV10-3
CAIRAGEISPLHF
TGTGCCATCAGGGCCGGGGAGATTTCACCCCTCCACTTT
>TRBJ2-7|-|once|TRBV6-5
CASSLGAEQYF
TGTGCCAGCAGTCTCGGAGCCGAGCAGTACTTC
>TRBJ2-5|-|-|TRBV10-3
CAISSGHDQETQYF
TGTGCCATCAGTAGTGGACATGATCAAGAGACCCAGTACTTC
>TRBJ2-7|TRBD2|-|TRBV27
CASSPSRAREAYEQYF
TGTGCCAGCAGTCCCTCGAGGGCGCGGGAGGCATACGAGCAGTACTTC
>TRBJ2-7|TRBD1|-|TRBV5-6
CASRRGQGAAYEQYF
TGTGCCAGCAGACGGGGACAGGGGGCCGCCTACGAGCAGTACTTC